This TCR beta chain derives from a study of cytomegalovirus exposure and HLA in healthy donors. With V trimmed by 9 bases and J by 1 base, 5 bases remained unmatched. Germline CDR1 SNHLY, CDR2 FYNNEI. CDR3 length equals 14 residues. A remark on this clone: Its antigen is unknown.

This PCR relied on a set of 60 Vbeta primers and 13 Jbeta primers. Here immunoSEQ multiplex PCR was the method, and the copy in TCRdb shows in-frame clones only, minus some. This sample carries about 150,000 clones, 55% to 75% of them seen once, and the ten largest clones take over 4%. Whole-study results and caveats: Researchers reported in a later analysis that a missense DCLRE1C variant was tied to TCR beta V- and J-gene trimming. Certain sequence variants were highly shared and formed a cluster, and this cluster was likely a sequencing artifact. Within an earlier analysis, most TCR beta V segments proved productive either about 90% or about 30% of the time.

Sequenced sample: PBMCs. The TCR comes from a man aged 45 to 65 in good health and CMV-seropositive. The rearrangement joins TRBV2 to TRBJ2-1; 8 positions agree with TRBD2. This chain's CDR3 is CASYAGGSYNEQFF. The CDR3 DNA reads TGTGCCAGTTACGCGGGGGGTTCCTACAATGAGCAGTTCTTC.